This note documents a single TCR beta chain sequence. Its antigen is as yet unknown. V dropped 0 bases and J dropped 5 bases, with 13 bases sitting between them. CDR3 size: 15 residues. From germline, CDR1 is ENHRY and CDR2 SYGVKD. Via MiXCR, TCRdb re-called the RT-PCR reads, giving one row per CDR3 protein. The table shows some 520,000 distinct CDR3 sequences, with about 15% occurring only once. This entry comes from a study of response to subunit inactivated influenza vaccine. Study results and caveats: Authors suggested each seasonal flu vaccination may recruit only limited numbers of new T cells.

This clonotype was obtained from a man aged 50 to 69 who received an inactivated influenza vaccine. The input for sequencing was CD4+ T cells sorted from PBMCs, taken 23 to 25 months after vaccination. The rearrangement uses TRBV10-3 and TRBJ1-2; a possible D gene is TRBD1 (6 bases). The CDR3 spells CAISESLTGNYGYTF. The CDR3, as DNA: TGTGCCATCAGTGAGTCTTTAACAGGGAATTATGGCTACACCTTC.